This T cell receptor beta chain was sequenced in a study of cytomegalovirus exposure and HLA in healthy donors. With 60 Vbeta and 13 Jbeta primers, the PCR was carried out. Method: immunoSEQ multiplex PCR; TCRdb's copy keeps in-frame clones and lacks some. The sample lists 160,000 or so clones, almost 80% occurring once. The CDR3 spans 15 residues. Germline V gene lookup returns CDR1 SEHNR and CDR2 FQNEAQ (reference sequence). V dropped 5 bases and J dropped 5; count of bases not matched to a gene: 9. The sequenced sample was PBMCs. The chain uses TRBV7-9 and TRBJ2-1, with 7 bases identical to TRBD1. This TCR was sampled from a man aged 35-49 years in good health and CMV-seropositive. In DNA, the CDR3 is TGTGCCAGCAGCCAAACATTGGACAGGCACAATGAGCAGTTCTTC. Translated, it gives CASSQTLDRHNEQFF.